These T cell receptor beta chains were read from a single sample in a study of shared clonotypes between healthy human individuals. Produced via immunoSEQ multiplex PCR; TCRdb's table is partial and in-frame only. The sample holds 2,500,000 or so clones, 90% to 95% seen once. What was sequenced was naive CD4+ T cells from PBMCs. These receptors were taken from a man aged 18 to 35 in good health. Some clones in this sample may be carry-over from other donors' samples. CDR3s include the opening cysteine and the closing phenylalanine or tryptophan. A D gene is named only where the DNA matches it firmly. Clone size is not always given. Where it is, it says once, few, many or a class for expanded clones.

J gene | clone size | D gene | V gene | CDR3 protein | CDR3 DNA
TRBJ2-5 | NA | TRBD2 | TRBV5-4 | CASSSLAGGETQYF | TGTGCCAGCAGCTCACTAGCGGGAGGAGAGACCCAGTACTTC
TRBJ2-1 | NA | NA | TRBV5-1 | CASSLHRGANEQFF | TGCGCCAGCAGCTTGCATCGGGGGGCGAATGAGCAGTTCTTC
TRBJ2-3 | NA | NA | TRBV5-4 | CASSSVVDTQYF | TGTGCCAGCAGCTCAGTTGTAGATACGCAGTATTTT
TRBJ1-4 | NA | TRBD1 | TRBV4-1 | CASRKTGTGGSNEKLFF | TGCGCCAGCAGAAAAACCGGGACAGGGGGAAGTAATGAAAAACTGTTTTTT
TRBJ1-5 | NA | TRBD1 | TRBV7-8 | CASSPGQGQPQHF | TGTGCCAGCAGCCCTGGACAGGGCCAGCCCCAGCATTTT
TRBJ2-1 | NA | TRBD1 | TRBV5-1 | CASSLPGTDYNEQFF | TGCGCCAGCAGCCTGCCGGGGACAGATTACAATGAGCAGTTCTTC
TRBJ2-1 | NA | TRBD2 | TRBV7-2 | CASSPGGGSYNEQFF | TGTGCCAGCAGCCCCGGGGGGGGCTCCTACAATGAGCAGTTCTTC
TRBJ1-5 | NA | NA | TRBV27 | CASSRGGQPQHF | TGTGCCAGCAGCCGCGGAGGTCAGCCCCAGCATTTT
TRBJ2-2 | NA | NA | TRBV9 | CASSGSVGIGELFF | TGTGCCAGCAGCGGATCGGTTGGAATCGGGGAGCTGTTTTTT
TRBJ2-7 | NA | TRBD1 | TRBV7-3 | CASSPSGTDQSRQYF | TGTGCCAGCAGCCCGTCTGGGACAGACCAGTCGCGGCAGTACTTC
TRBJ1-2 | once | NA | TRBV9 | CASSNQGGGYTF | TGTGCCAGCAGCAACCAGGGAGGAGGCTACACCTTC
TRBJ1-6 | NA | TRBD1 | TRBV25-1 | CASRQRTGGQSPLHF | TGTGCCAGCCGCCAAAGGACAGGAGGGCAATCACCCCTCCACTTT
TRBJ1-1 | NA | TRBD1 | TRBV15 | CATSSHQGGWTEAFF | TGTGCCACCAGCAGCCATCAGGGGGGGTGGACTGAAGCTTTCTTT
TRBJ2-5 | NA | NA | TRBV5-1 | CASSFRQYQETQYF | TGCGCCAGCAGCTTCCGCCAGTACCAAGAGACCCAGTACTTC